The T cell receptor (beta chain) under discussion was sequenced for a study of regulatory T cells in long-lasting Graves disease (dated by TCRdb to the early 2020s). Regarding the research as a whole: Antithyroid drugs had been taken for less than 3 months by newly diagnosed Graves' disease patients. Persistent Graves' disease patients were compared with newly diagnosed Graves' disease patients by peripheral blood TCR sequencing and RNA sequencing. The study was conducted in China and was registered as a clinical trial. TCR sequencing covered some 13 persistent and approximately 20 newly diagnosed Graves' disease patients, some 35 samples in total. The study at large found these results: Persistent Graves' disease patients showed lower TCR Shannon entropy and fewer highly expanded clones than newly diagnosed patients, suggesting clonal expansion. The small sample size was acknowledged by the authors as a limitation that may reduce accuracy. Peripheral blood alone was examined, since thyroid tissue, which constituted the primary lesion, could not be accessed. Sequencing and analysis were restricted to the TCR beta chain. More public clonotypes were shared among persistent patients (over 2,500) than among newly diagnosed patients (966).

According to the study, the label for this sample's time point signals: newly diagnosed GD, antithyroid drugs for less than 3 months. For both TCR sequencing and RNA sequencing, RNA was extracted from PBMCs in TRIzol. The diagnosis of Graves' disease followed American Thyroid Association guidelines. Recruitment of patients was carried out at an endocrinology department in Xi'an, China. Each patient gave approximately 9.7 milliliters of peripheral blood, collected in an EDTA anticoagulant tube. Ficoll Paque Plus density gradient separation was used to isolate PBMCs, and no additional T cell sorting was done. An Agilent 2100 Bioanalyzer and agarose gel were used to check RNA quality, while a NanoDrop 2000 measured RNA concentration. The library was generated by multiplex PCR. The instrument given in TCRdb is Illumina HiSeq 4000. To build TCR beta libraries, CDR3 regions were amplified by Arm-PCR using iRepertoire HTBI primers. Before sequencing, the PCR products underwent gel purification. Per the authors' processing: Gene usage analysis of CDR3 amino acid clonotypes used the roughly 62 TRBV and some 15 TRBJ segments found across samples. COPE and FqMerger were used to merge filtered high-quality paired reads into contigs. Contigs were aligned with BLAST to IMGT TRBV, TRBD and TRBJ reference genes, and CDR3 was defined per IMGT. Any clonotype with a frequency above 0.1% was classified as a highly expanded clone. Shannon entropy was used to measure repertoire diversity, and the Gini coefficient was used to measure V-J evenness. A clonotype was considered public if more than one individual shared it. Using fastp trimming at Q25 and MiXCR clonotype assembly, TCRdb reanalyzed the public sequencing data and kept in-frame beta chains. Every entry covers one CDR3 protein and lists the most common genes and DNA from its rows. None of the V and J calls come from the authors' own analysis; TCRdb made them. This sample is represented by 540,000 or so distinct CDR3 sequences; about 14% of them were singletons. The ten largest clones capture about 9.1% of the sample.

The table lists this clonotype with many counts. Its specific antigen is unknown. The record has no base qualities; no much larger clone is one base away. These data were also reused for a study on T cells in Graves' hyperthyroidism and ophthalmopathy. As the second paper documents: Stable Graves' hyperthyroidism was defined as no progression to ophthalmopathy during 18 months of follow-up. The hyperthyroidism patients were between 18 and 65 years old and newly diagnosed, with a disease duration of less than 2 months. Exclusion was applied to patients with uncontrolled infections, other autoimmune diseases, pregnancy or lactation. Diagnoses relied on clinical symptoms, serum thyroxine and TRAb, thyroid ultrasound and orbital computed tomography. The first round of RT-PCR for the TCR CDR3 was performed with the HTBI primer set and the Qiagen OneStep RT-PCR kit. Most expanded thyroid clonotypes (frequency above 0.001) were also found in blood, which suggests that blood repertoires may mirror thyroid immune responses. In cross-validation, a model built on a 13 V-J signature told ophthalmopathy apart from stable hyperthyroidism with 87.88% sensitivity and 81% to 82% specificity, and in testing the same model reached 80%/75%. In validation, the model predicted progression to ophthalmopathy with around 71% sensitivity and over 72% specificity, a median of 6.5 months before onset. A discovery cohort of about a hundred patients, 43 with Graves' ophthalmopathy and about 60 with stable Graves' hyperthyroidism, was used to find distinguishing TCR V-J signatures. Prospective prediction of ophthalmopathy was tested in an independent validation cohort of some 19 hyperthyroidism patients and 17 patients who later progressed to ophthalmopathy. The roughly 94 discovery patients were randomly divided into training and test sets at a 7:3 ratio. In about 6 Graves' hyperthyroidism patients, the study also compared T-cell repertoires from thyroid tissue with T-cell repertoires from blood. After sampling, hyperthyroidism patients received methimazole starting at 30 mg daily, and ophthalmopathy patients received high-dose intravenous methylprednisolone. Libraries were constructed in a second round of multiplex PCR, after which size selection and purification were carried out. Paired-end sequencing of the libraries was performed with 100 bp reads on an Illumina HiSeq2000. Raw data were processed with SOAPnuke, discarding reads with adapters, uncalled bases, mean Phred below 15, or no exact constant-primer or identifier match. High-quality paired reads were merged using COPE v1.2.5, and each unique nucleotide sequence was defined as a clonotype. MiTCR v1.1 was used to align clonotypes to the IMGT TRBV, TRBD and TRBJ reference segments. The analysis was restricted to V-J combinations with a frequency above 0.0001, which together covered 99% to 99.2% of the repertoires. A TCS score was defined as the ratio of F50 (clonal expansion) to E x V (chaos), with BLOSUM62-based TCRdist applied between CDR3 peptides within each V-J. Welch's t-statistics and random forest reduced roughly 540 V-J features to 13, which were used in a naive Bayes classifier (R e1071). Sample size was not statistically predetermined, and blinding of investigators to group allocation was not performed. According to the paper, TCR Vbeta CDR3 sequencing was carried out on some 140 peripheral blood samples, which came from 40 to 45 ophthalmopathy, under 80 hyperthyroidism and about 17 progressor patients.

The receptor's source is a man aged 25 to 45 with Graves disease. Donor details come from another sample of the same person, matched by shared clones. Sequences were derived from peripheral blood mononuclear cells (PBMCs), sampled at new diagnosis, from a patient treated with antithyroid drugs.

The CDR3: CALAGQGLLNTEAFF. The nucleotide sequence reads TGTGCCTTAGCCGGACAGGGGCTTTTGAACACTGAAGCTTTCTTT. The sequence links TRBV6-1 to TRBJ1-1; the central 9 bases match TRBD1. CDR3 length: 15 amino acids, cysteine to phenylalanine. The CDR3 DNA has 45 bases and is translated from base 1. Ends trimmed: V by 11 bases, J by 0 bases; bases unmatched to a gene: 10. The germline V gene gives CDR1 as MNHNS and CDR2 as SASEGT.